Sequencing of this T cell receptor beta chain was carried out in a study of PD-1 blockade in classical Hodgkin lymphoma. As to this clone: The antigen is undetermined.

The CDR3 covers 15 residues. CDR1 and CDR2 (germline): SGDLS, YYNGEE. V shed 0 bases and J 4 bases; nucleotides not matched to a gene: 4. This table comes from immunoSEQ multiplex PCR, and its TCRdb copy is limited to in-frame clones, with some not included. The sample shows some 41,000 clones, 88% of them seen only once. All the patients suffered relapse after autologous stem cell transplantation, and brentuximab vedotin exposure differed. Whole-study results and caveats: Those achieving complete response showed baseline diversity like newly diagnosed patients. Any patient who commenced nivolumab under 1 year after ASCT was excluded.

This chain links TRBV9 with TRBJ2-1, with 7 bases aligning to TRBD2. Sequenced material: peripheral blood mononuclear cells (PBMCs), taken before the second cycle of nivolumab. This TCR came from a human donor with classical Hodgkin lymphoma. The CDR3 coding sequence is TGTGCCAGCAGCGTAGGTGGGAGGGCATACAATGAGCAGTTCTTC. It specifies CASSVGGRAYNEQFF.